This T cell receptor (beta chain) derives from a study of graft-versus-host responses after intestinal transplantation. Study details: Each recipient received a multivisceral, liver-intestinal, or isolated intestinal graft. Induction with anti-thymocyte globulin, then tacrolimus and steroids for roughly 3 years, was given to all recipients.

Produced via immunoSEQ multiplex PCR; TCRdb's table is partial and in-frame only. The sample yields 98,000 or so clones, about 83% seen once. This CDR3 has 14 residues. V was pared by 2 bases and J by 2 bases, with 10 bases between. CDR1 is MDHEN, CDR2 SYDVKM, per germline. Findings of the study overall: Recipient marrow harbored GvH clones, some of which surfaced first in ileum or blood. Across patients carrying graft-donor T cell macrochimerism, allografts held high graft-versus-host to host-versus-graft clonal ratios.

A word on this clone: Antigen: not known.

The rearrangement joins TRBV28 to TRBJ2-7; D tentatively reads TRBD1 or TRBD2 (5 bases each). The clonotype originates from a human patient who received an intestinal transplant, so some T cells may come from the graft donor. This sample comprised PBMCs, obtained 255 days after intestinal transplant. Written as DNA, the CDR3 is TGTGCCAGCAGTTTAGGTGTGGGGGCCTACGAGCAGTACTTC. Encoded protein: CASSLGVGAYEQYF.